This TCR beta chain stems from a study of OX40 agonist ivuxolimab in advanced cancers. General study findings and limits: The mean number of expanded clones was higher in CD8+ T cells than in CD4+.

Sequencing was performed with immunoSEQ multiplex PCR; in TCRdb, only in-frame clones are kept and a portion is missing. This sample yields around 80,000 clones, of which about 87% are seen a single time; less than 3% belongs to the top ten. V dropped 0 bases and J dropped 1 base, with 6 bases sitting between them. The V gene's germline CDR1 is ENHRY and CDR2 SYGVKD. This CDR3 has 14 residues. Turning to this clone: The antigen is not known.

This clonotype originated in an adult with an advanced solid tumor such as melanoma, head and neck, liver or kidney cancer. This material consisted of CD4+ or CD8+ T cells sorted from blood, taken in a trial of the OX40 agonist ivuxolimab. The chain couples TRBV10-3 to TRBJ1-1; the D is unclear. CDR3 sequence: CAISESKANTEAFF. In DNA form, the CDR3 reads TGTGCCATCAGTGAGTCGAAAGCGAACACTGAAGCTTTCTTT.